Detailed here is one TCR beta chain. The source of the sample is a study of blood T cell repertoires in COVID-19. Sequenced by immunoSEQ multiplex PCR; TCRdb stores in-frame clones only, minus some. The table records about 35,000 clones, approximately 85% of them present only once. The source material was peripheral blood. The clonotype originates from a man aged 55 to 70 with active or convalescent COVID-19.

CDR3 nucleotide sequence: TGCGCCAGCAGCTACCAGGGGGTTTTAGGTGGCTACACCTTC. Its protein product is CASSYQGVLGGYTF. The gene calls are TRBV5-1 and TRBJ1-2; 7 nucleotides match TRBD1. The germline V gene has CDR1 SGHRS and CDR2 YFSETQ. CDR3 length: 14 residues. V shed 3 bases and J 7 bases; nucleotides not matched to a gene: 9.